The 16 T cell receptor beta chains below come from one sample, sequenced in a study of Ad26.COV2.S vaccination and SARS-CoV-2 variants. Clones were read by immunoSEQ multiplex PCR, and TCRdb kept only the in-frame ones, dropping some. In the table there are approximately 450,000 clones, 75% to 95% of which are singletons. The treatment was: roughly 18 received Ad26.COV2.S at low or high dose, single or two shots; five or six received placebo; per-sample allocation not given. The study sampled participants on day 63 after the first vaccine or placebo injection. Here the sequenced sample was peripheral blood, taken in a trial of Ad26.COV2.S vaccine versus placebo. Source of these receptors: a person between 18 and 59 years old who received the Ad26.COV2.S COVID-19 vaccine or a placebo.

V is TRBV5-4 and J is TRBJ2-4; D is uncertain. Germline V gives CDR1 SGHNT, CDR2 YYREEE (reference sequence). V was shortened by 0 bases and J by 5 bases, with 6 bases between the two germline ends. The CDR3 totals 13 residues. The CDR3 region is CASSLAGENIQYF. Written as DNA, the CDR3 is TGTGCCAGCAGCTTGGCGGGCGAAAACATTCAGTACTTC.

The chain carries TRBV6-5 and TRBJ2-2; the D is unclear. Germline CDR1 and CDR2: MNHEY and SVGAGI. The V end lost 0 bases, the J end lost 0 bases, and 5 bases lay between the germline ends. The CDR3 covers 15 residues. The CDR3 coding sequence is TGTGCCAGCAGTTACTCGAGCGCGAACACCGGGGAGCTGTTTTTT. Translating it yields CASSYSSANTGELFF.

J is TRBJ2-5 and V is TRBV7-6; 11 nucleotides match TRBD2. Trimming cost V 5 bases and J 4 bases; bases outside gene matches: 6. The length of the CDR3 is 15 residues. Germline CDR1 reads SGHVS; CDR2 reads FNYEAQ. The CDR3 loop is CASSPLAGERETQYF. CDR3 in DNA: TGTGCCAGCAGCCCACTAGCGGGAGAACGAGAGACCCAGTACTTC.

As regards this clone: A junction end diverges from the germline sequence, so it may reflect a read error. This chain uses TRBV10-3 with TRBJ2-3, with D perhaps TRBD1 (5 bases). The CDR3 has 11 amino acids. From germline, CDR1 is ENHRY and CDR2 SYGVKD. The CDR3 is CASTGTDTQYF. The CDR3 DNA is TGTGCCTCAACAGGCACGGATACGCAGTATTTT.

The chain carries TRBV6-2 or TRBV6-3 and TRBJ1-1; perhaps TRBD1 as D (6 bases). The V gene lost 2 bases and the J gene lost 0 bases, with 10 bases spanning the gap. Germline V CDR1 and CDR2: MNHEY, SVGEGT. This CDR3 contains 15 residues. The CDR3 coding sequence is TGTGCCAGCAGTTACGTGGGACACATGAACACTGAAGCTTTCTTT. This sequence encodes CASSYVGHMNTEAFF.

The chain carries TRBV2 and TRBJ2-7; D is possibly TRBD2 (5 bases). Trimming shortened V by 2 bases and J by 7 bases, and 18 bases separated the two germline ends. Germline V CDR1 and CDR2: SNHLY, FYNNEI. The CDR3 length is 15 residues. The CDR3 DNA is TGTGCCAGCAGTGAACTGGGGAGCCCCCCGGAAGAGCAGTACTTC. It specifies CASSELGSPPEEQYF.

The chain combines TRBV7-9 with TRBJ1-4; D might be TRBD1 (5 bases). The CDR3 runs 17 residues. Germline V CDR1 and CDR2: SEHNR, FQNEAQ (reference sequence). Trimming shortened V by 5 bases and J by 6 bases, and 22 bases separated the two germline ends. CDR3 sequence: CASSPPQEDGTHEKLFF. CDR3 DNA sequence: TGTGCCAGCAGCCCCCCCCAGGAGGATGGGACGCATGAAAAACTGTTTTTT.

The CDR3 nucleotides read TGTGCCAGCAGTGCACAGGGGAACTATGGCTACACCTTC. Amino acid sequence: CASSAQGNYGYTF. The V and J genes are TRBV2 and TRBJ1-2; 7 positions agree with TRBD1. CDR1 and CDR2 from the germline V gene are SNHLY and FYNNEI. V was pared by 4 bases and J by 2 bases, with 1 base of the junction left unmatched. This CDR3 comprises 13 residues.

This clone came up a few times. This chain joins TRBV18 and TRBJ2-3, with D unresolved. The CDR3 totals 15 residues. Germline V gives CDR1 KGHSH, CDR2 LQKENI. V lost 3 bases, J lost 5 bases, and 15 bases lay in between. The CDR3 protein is CASSPTGPRGDTQYF. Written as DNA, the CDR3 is TGTGCCAGCTCACCGACGGGCCCGCGCGGAGATACGCAGTATTTT.

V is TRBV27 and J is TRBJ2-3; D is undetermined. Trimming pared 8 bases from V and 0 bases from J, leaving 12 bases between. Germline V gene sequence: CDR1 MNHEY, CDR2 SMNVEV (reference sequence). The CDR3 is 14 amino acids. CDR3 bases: TGTGCCAGCGGAGCTACAGTTAGCACAGATACGCAGTATTTT. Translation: CASGATVSTDTQYF.

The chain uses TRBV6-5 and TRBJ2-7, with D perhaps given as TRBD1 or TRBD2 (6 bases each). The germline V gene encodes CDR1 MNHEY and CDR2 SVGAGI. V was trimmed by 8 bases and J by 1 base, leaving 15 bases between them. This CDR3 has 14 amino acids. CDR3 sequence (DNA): TGTGCCAGCCTGTGGGGGGACACGTCCTACGAGCAGTACTTC. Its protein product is CASLWGDTSYEQYF.

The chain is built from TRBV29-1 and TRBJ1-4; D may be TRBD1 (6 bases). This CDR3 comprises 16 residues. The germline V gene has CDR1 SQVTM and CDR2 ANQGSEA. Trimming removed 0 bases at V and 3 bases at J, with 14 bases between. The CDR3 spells CSVEDSRGGPNEKLFF. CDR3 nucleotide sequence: TGCAGCGTTGAAGATTCAAGGGGGGGCCCTAATGAAAAACTGTTTTTT.

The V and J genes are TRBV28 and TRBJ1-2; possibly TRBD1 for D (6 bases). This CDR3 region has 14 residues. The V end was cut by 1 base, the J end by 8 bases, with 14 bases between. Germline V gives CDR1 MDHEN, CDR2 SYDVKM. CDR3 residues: CASSLSGGAGGYTF. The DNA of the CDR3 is TGTGCCAGCAGTTTATCTGGGGGGGCAGGGGGCTACACCTTC.

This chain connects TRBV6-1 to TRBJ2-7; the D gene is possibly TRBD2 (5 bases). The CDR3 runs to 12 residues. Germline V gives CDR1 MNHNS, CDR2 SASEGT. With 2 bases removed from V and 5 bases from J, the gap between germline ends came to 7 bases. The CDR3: CASSEMTNEQYF. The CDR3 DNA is TGTGCCAGCAGTGAAATGACTAACGAGCAGTACTTC.

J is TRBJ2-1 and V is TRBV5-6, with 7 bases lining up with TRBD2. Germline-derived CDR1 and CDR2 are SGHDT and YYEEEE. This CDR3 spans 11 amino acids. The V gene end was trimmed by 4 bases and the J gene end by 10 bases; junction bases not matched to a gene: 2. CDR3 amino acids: CASSLLAEQFF. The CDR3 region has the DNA TGTGCCAGCAGCCTACTAGCGGAGCAGTTCTTC.

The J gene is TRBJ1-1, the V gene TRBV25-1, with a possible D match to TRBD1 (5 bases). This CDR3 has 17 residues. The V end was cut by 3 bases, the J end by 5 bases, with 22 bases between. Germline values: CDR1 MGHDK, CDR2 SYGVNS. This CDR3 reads CASSDPVLRGVRTEAFF. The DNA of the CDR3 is TGTGCCAGCAGTGATCCTGTTCTGAGGGGCGTGAGGACTGAAGCTTTCTTT.